Detailed here is one T cell receptor (beta chain). The repertoire was sequenced with immunoSEQ multiplex PCR; TCRdb's copy has only in-frame clones and lacks some. The table records 150,000 or so clones, approximately 88% of them present only once. The record originates from a study of blood T cell repertoires in COVID-19. Overall study context: Material from acute and convalescent COVID-19 was sourced from the United States, Italy and Spain. The cDNA or gDNA used as material had been derived from T cells, B-cell-depleted T cells, or PBMCs.

Germline V gene data show CDR1 as MNHEY and CDR2 as SVGEGT. J gave up 7 bases and V 7 bases, and 13 bases lay outside the gene matches. There are 14 residues in the CDR3. The TCR sequence derives from a human donor in a cohort sampled during active COVID-19. The sequencing input was peripheral blood. The rearrangement uses TRBV6-2 or TRBV6-3 and TRBJ2-7; 7 bases are shared with TRBD2. The chain's CDR3 is CASNPGRGEREQYF. The CDR3 bases are TGTGCCAGCAACCCGGGGAGGGGTGAGCGAGAGCAGTACTTC.